This T cell receptor beta chain was retrieved from a study of T cell repertoires in ileal Crohn's disease. The ends were cut back, 3 bases at V and 6 bases at J, with 23 bases in the middle. The CDR3 runs 17 residues. The germline V gene has CDR1 MNHEY and CDR2 SMNVEV (reference sequence). TCRdb's copy holds only in-frame clones and misses some; the assay was immunoSEQ multiplex PCR. The table has approximately 27,000 clones, roughly 81% seen once. The clonotype originates from an adult with Crohn's disease. Sequencing was carried out using ileal tissue. The chain joins TRBV27 to TRBJ1-1, with D possibly TRBD1 on 5 matching bases. The CDR3 DNA is TGTGCCAGCAGTTTGACAGATGGGGATCTCTTGGTCGCTGAAGCTTTCTTT. It codes for CASSLTDGDLLVAEAFF.